This TCR beta chain was documented in a study of cytomegalovirus exposure and HLA in healthy donors (TCRdb year 2017). Broadly, across the study: An earlier analysis of some 600 of the donors reported 250 to 300 Gb of sequence data and approximately 120 million unique TCR beta sequences obtained from around 180 million T cells. An early release covering roughly 580 HLA-typed donors comprised roughly 300 gigabases of sequencing data and 65 million to 100 million unique TCR sequences. The genetic ancestry cluster associated with self-reported Caucasian donors included 65% to 90% of the 398 genotyped donors. The study aimed to test whether cataloging public T cell receptors could reveal signatures of past pathogen exposure. Using immunosequencing, the study profiled T cell repertoires from 500 to 800 subjects and related those repertoires to cytomegalovirus serostatus. Along with the approximately 700-subject first cohort, a separate validation cohort of over a hundred different subjects was used. To predict cytomegalovirus infection status, the study combined high-throughput TCR immunosequencing, statistical association of individual TCRs with disease status, and machine learning. To study patterns of TCR occurrence, a later analysis re-analyzed previously published TCR beta repertoires from under 750 donors and added high-resolution HLA genotyping. Rather than drawing on any new phenotypic data, the later analysis identified candidate immune exposures from TCR beta sequences and the way those sequences occurred across donors. In an earlier analysis of 500 to 650 of the donors, high-throughput TCR beta sequencing was used to judge whether each TCR beta V gene segment behaved as functional or pseudogenic. Donor age, sex, ethnicity and CMV serostatus were compiled alongside the repertoire data. Genome-wide SNP genotypes for about three fifths of the 666 donors were used in a later genetic analysis, which treated that subset as a discovery cohort. Every repertoire in the discovery cohort had been generated on one and the same sequencing platform. Both class I and class II loci were covered by HLA typing, at four-digit resolution. Typing coverage differed by locus: A, B, C, DRB1 and DQB1 were typed in about 620-640 donors, DQA1 in 500 to 550, DPA1 in around 580, and DPB1 in 472. Because of strong linkage in the cohort, 5 or 6 DR-DQ haplotypes were treated as single units for association and clustering. Among some 400 genotyped donors of the cohort, an average of about 240,000 unique TCR beta nucleotide sequences was sequenced per donor, of which about 20% were non-productive. Findings and caveats that apply to the study as a whole: For the cohort, immune exposure information was limited to CMV serostatus. According to the authors, the approach could potentially be generalized to other disease states and immunological phenotypes. In a later analysis, HLA-associated TCR beta chains were found to be more clonally expanded and to have lower generation probabilities than equally common non-associated chains. Several of the top co-occurrence clusters appeared to be linked to parvovirus B19, influenza, CMV and Epstein-Barr virus, according to a later analysis. In a later analysis, most CMV-associated TCR beta chains were found to appear HLA-restricted, with HLA associations seemingly driven largely by CMV exposure. Presence/absence analyses assumed roughly uniform sequencing depth across donors, an assumption that may not hold. This cohort had only TCR beta chains sequenced, and the lack of alpha or paired-chain data limited which features could be detected. Because counts were too low, seventeen rarely observed V segments, including chromosome 9 orphons, were excluded from the earlier analysis of 587 of the donors. A further reported finding was that TCR beta sequences accurately predicted the HLA-A and HLA-B alleles for most subjects in the first cohort. In a later analysis, some 18,000 TCR beta sequences were associated with specific HLA alleles at a false discovery rate of 0.05. In both the original and validation cohorts, the classifier was reported to diagnose cytomegalovirus status with high specificity and sensitivity. Across donors, most TCR sequences were observed very rarely, whereas some public TCRs were present in many individuals. Because HLA typing was unavailable for some donors at each locus, only the typed subset was used in association tests. Linkage disequilibrium might explain the correlated functional status among segregating V segments, but an unknown experimental factor could not be excluded. In a later analysis, the rate of TCR association differed among HLA loci, with DRB1 alleles having the most associated TCRs and HLA-C alleles having the fewest. A cluster of highly shared sequence variants was judged likely to be a technical artifact of the sequencing pipeline. The study listed 164 TCR beta chains as associated with cytomegalovirus. Strong co-occurrence of HLA alleles, especially DR and DQ, made assigning TCR associations to individual alleles difficult. A few of the identified cytomegalovirus-associated TCR beta chains were confirmed in vitro to be specific for cytomegalovirus antigens. According to a later genetic analysis, donors in an Asian-associated ancestry cluster had fewer N-insertions in productive TCRs than the approximately 700-donor mean. Broadly in line with IMGT annotations, most TCR beta V segments showed up in productive rearrangements about 87% or about 30% of the time in an earlier analysis of 587 of the donors. In a later genetic analysis, a missense DCLRE1C variant was associated with V-gene and J-gene trimming of TCR beta chains, and the association was replicated in an independent cohort. Some IMGT-functional V segments, including TRBV6-2 and TRBV6-3, could not be distinguished by the 87-base-pair reads and were therefore excluded.

From cysteine to phenylalanine, the CDR3 is 15 amino acids long. Only the CDR3 region is kept as DNA, spanning 45 bases read in frame from base 1. V trim: 6 bases; J trim: 3 bases; unmatched bases: 9. CDR1 and CDR2, per the germline V gene, are MNHNS and SASEGT. To prepare the library, the immunoSEQ multiplex PCR assay was applied. A mixture of 60 forward primers for TCR Vbeta segments and 13 reverse primers for TCR Jbeta segments was used in the multiplex PCR. The CDR3 region of rearranged TCR beta genes was amplified from genomic DNA by a multiplex PCR assay. Amplified TCR beta libraries were sequenced as 87-base-pair reads on the Illumina HiSeq System. As for how the authors treated the data: In a later analysis, 70 million to 95 million unique TCR beta chains were counted across the 666 repertoires, and around 10 million of these chains were shared by at least two donors. Raw reads were error-corrected and collapsed into unique sequences by a nearest-neighbor algorithm in which closely related sequences were merged to remove PCR and sequencing errors. Alignment of CDR3 sequences to IMGT reference sequences was used to assign V, D and J gene segments. For a sequence to be retained, a match of at least six nucleotides to both a V gene segment and a J gene segment was required. A rearrangement counted as productive if the CDR3 had no stop codons and remained in frame with V and J, and every other rearrangement counted as non-productive. CDR3 was defined by IMGT convention, running from the second conserved V-encoded cysteine to the conserved J-encoded phenylalanine. The earlier analysis of 500 to 600 of the donors excluded sequences that lacked an unambiguous match to a single V gene segment. An earlier analysis of 550 to 650 of the donors classified V segments as functional when productive rearrangements were above 56.7% and as segregating when the standard deviation between donors was above 5%. A statistical classification framework was developed to diagnose cytomegalovirus status using the catalog of TCR beta chain sequences. A later analysis assigned V and J genes by comparing TCR nucleotide sequences with IMGT/GENE-DB human TR gene sequences. The TCRdist pipeline was used in a later analysis to assign CDR3 sequences and most-parsimonious VDJ recombination scenarios. In a later analysis, every TCR beta chain was defined by the combination of its CDR3 amino acid sequence and its V-gene family, and reads without a unique V-gene family were dropped. As a way to deal with suspected cross-contamination and a sequencing artifact, a later analysis dropped roughly 620 nucleotide sequences that were highly shared and had low generation probability. A later analysis calculated a clonal expansion index for each public chain from normalized within-repertoire ranks of inferred template counts. In a later analysis, generation probabilities were computed using a VDJ recombination model fitted to out-of-frame rearrangements, and the results were checked against IGoR. Hypergeometric tests were used in a later analysis to score TCR-TCR, TCR-HLA and TCR-CMV co-occurrence, with a repertoire-size bias correction applied to the TCR pairs. In a later analysis, false discovery rates were estimated by permuting HLA or CMV assignments 20 times. A later analysis grouped co-occurring TCRs with DBSCAN, adding TCRdist sequence similarity when clustering within HLA-allele-positive subsets. For co-occurrence clustering, repertoires with fewer than 30,000 or more than 120,000 public chains were excluded, along with five repertoires with anomalous nucleotide sharing. Held by TCRdb, this immuneACCESS table contains in-frame sequences only and omits some clones. Under half of the omission traces to an unresolved V gene where checked; the cause of the rest is unknown. V and J calls and clone size are given by that table; D and trimming were obtained from the DNA. The sample profile shows approximately 100,000 clones; approximately 70% of them were found once. Jointly, the top ten make up roughly a tenth of the sample.

This clone was counted a few times. The antigen it recognizes is unknown. One base away there is no much larger clone; base qualities are not given. The cohort comprised 670 or so healthy bone marrow donors. All cohort members were sampled while nominally healthy, although unrecorded immune exposures were likely present. The donor tested CMV seropositive, placing the donor among the approximately 290 seropositive members of the cohort. A peripheral blood sample was collected from each donor, and TCR beta sequencing was performed on peripheral blood mononuclear cells. Genomic DNA extraction from the blood cell samples was performed with the Qiagen DNeasy Blood Extraction Kit.

The material sequenced was PBMCs. Recombination connected TRBV6-1 to TRBJ2-7; the junction holds 9 bases that match TRBD1. This TCR was sampled from a man in his forties in good health and CMV-seropositive. CDR3 loop: CASRGPGTGYYEQYF. The DNA sequence is given as TGTGCCAGCAGGGGACCCGGGACAGGGTACTACGAGCAGTACTTC.